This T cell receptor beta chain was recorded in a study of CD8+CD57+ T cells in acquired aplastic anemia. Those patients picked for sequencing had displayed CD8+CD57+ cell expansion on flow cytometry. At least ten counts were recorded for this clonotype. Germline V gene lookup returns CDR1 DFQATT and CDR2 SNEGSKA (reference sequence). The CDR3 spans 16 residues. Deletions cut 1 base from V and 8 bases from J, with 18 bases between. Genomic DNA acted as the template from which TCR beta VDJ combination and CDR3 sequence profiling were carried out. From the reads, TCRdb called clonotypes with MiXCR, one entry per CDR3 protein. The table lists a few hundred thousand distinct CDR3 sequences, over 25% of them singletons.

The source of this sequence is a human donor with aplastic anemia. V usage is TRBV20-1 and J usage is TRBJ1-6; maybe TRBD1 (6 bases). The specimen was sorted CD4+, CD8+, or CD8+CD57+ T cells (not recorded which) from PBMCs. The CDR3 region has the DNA TGCAGTGCTAGAGCGGCGGGGGGGCATAGGGATTCACCCCTCCACTTT. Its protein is CSARAAGGHRDSPLHF.